One sample yielded the 5 T cell receptor beta chains listed below, sequenced in a study of cytomegalovirus exposure and HLA in healthy donors. Clones were sequenced by immunoSEQ multiplex PCR, and TCRdb holds only the in-frame ones, with some missing. The data show 250,000 to 350,000 clones, approximately 88% seen once. Source material: PBMCs. These receptor sequences come from a man aged 25-45 years in good health and CMV-seronegative.

The chain links TRBV5-1 to TRBJ1-2; TRBD1 matches 9 bases. V gave up 4 bases and J gave up 4 bases; unmatched junction bases: 8. Germline V lookup: CDR1 SGHRS, CDR2 YFSETQ. The CDR3 runs 15 residues. The CDR3 DNA reads as TGCGCCAGCAGCCATCCGGACAGGGGCAGCTATGGCTACACCTTC. Its protein is CASSHPDRGSYGYTF.

This chain connects TRBV11-2 to TRBJ1-4; D is perhaps TRBD1 (6 bases). The V gene's germline CDR1 is SGHAT and CDR2 FQNNGV. This CDR3 region has 15 residues. V was cut by 6 bases and J by 5 bases, with 16 bases left in between. CDR3 DNA: TGTGCCAGCAGGCGAGAGGGACACACCAATGAAAAACTGTTTTTT. Translated, it gives CASRREGHTNEKLFF.

This clone was picked up a small number of times. The chain employs TRBV30 and TRBJ2-7, with TRBD2 as a possible D gene (5 bases). Trimming left V 4 bases short and J 2 bases short, with 18 bases between. The CDR3 runs 15 residues. Germline V gives CDR1 GTSNPN, CDR2 SVGIG (reference sequence). The CDR3 sequence: CAWIRDEQMTYEQYF. Written as DNA, the CDR3 is TGTGCCTGGATACGGGATGAACAGATGACCTACGAGCAGTACTTC.

The chain combines TRBV4-1 with TRBJ2-7; 9 nucleotides match TRBD1. The CDR3 totals 15 residues. Trimming cost V 4 bases and J 6 bases; bases outside gene matches: 10. Germline CDR1 and CDR2: MGHRA and YSYEKL. The CDR3 spells CASSRPGQGVFEQYF. The DNA for the CDR3 is TGCGCCAGCAGCCGCCCGGGACAGGGTGTATTCGAGCAGTACTTC.

The rearrangement links TRBV6-5 to TRBJ2-2, with D perhaps TRBD2 (5 bases). The CDR3 is made up of 15 amino acids. V lost 11 bases, J lost 6 bases, and 22 bases lay in between. Germline V gives CDR1 MNHEY, CDR2 SVGAGI. CDR3 protein: CASAGLGVYSGELFF. CDR3 nucleotide sequence: TGTGCCTCGGCCGGGTTGGGAGTGTATTCCGGGGAGCTGTTTTTT.